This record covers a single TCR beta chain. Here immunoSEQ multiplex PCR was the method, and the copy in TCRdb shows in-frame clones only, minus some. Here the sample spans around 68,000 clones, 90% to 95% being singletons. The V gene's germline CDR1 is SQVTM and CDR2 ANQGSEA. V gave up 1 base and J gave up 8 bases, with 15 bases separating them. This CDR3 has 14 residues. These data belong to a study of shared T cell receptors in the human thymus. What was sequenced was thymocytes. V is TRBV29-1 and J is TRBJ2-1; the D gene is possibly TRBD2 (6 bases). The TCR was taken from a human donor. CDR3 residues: CSVEVGGSPDEQFF. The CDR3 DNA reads TGCAGCGTTGAAGTTGGGGGGTCCCCGGATGAGCAGTTCTTC.